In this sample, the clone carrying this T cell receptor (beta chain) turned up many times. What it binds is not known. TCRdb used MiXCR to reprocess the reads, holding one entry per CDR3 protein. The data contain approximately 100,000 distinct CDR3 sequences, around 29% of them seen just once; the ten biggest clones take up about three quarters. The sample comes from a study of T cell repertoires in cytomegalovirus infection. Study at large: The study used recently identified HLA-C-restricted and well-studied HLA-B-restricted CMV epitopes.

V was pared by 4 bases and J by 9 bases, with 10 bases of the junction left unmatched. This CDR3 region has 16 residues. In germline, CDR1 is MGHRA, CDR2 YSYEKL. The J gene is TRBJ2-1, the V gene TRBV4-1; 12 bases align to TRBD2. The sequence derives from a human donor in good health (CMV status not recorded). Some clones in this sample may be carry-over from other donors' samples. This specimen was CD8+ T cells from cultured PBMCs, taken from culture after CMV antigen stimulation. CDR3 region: CASSPSPSGGAGEQFF. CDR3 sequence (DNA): TGCGCCAGCAGCCCAAGTCCTAGCGGGGGGGCAGGTGAGCAGTTCTTC.